This T cell receptor beta chain was identified in a study of cytomegalovirus exposure and HLA in healthy donors. V lost 1 base to trimming and J lost 5 bases, with 6 bases between them. The germline CDR1 and CDR2 sequences are SGHDT and YYEEEE. CDR3 length equals 12 residues. Primers included in the PCR were 60 Vbeta and 13 Jbeta primers. Generated by immunoSEQ multiplex PCR, the TCRdb table keeps only in-frame clones and is missing some. The table records about 160,000 clones, 75% of them present only once. Study findings and constraints: It was reported that the classifier diagnosed cytomegalovirus status with high specificity and sensitivity in both the original and validation cohorts. TRBV6-2, TRBV6-3 and other indistinguishable V segments were excluded. The study labeled approximately 150 TCR beta chains cytomegalovirus-associated. According to an earlier analysis, most TCR beta V segments yielded productive rearrangements about 90% or about 30% of the time.

This clone was seen a handful of times. Its target is not known. Source material: PBMCs. The chain uses TRBV5-6 and TRBJ1-2; no clear D gene. The clonotype originates from a male donor in good health and CMV-seronegative. The CDR3 loop is CASSLYGYGYTF. Here the CDR3 DNA reads TGTGCCAGCAGCTTGTACGGGTATGGCTACACCTTC. Based on the CDR3 plus reference TRBV5-6 and TRBJ1-2, the full variable domain is DAGVTQSPTHLIKTRGQQVTLRCSPKSGHDTVSWYQQALGQGPQFIFQYYEEEERQRGNFPDRFSGHQFPNYSSELNVNALLLGDSALYLCASSLYGYGYTFGSGTRLTVV.